Listed below are T cell receptor beta chains from one sample, sequenced in a study of T cell responses to AZD1222 COVID-19 vaccine. Clones were read by immunoSEQ multiplex PCR, and TCRdb kept only the in-frame ones, dropping some. The sample consists of fewer than 90,000 clones, 85% to 95% of them appearing once. The input for sequencing was peripheral blood, taken 28 days after the second AZD1222 dose. These receptors all come from an adult who received the AZD1222 COVID-19 vaccine. CDR3s include the opening cysteine and the closing phenylalanine or tryptophan. A D gene is named only where the DNA matches it firmly. Size is stated for part of the rows, as once, few or many counts, or as a class when the clone is expanded.

clone_size d_call j_call v_call cdr3_nt cdr3_aa
- - TRBJ1-6 TRBV14 TGTGCCAGCAGCCAAGAGGAGGGACACCGGAGGGGGACTAATTCACCCCTCCACTTT CASSQEEGHRRGTNSPLHF
- - TRBJ2-2 TRBV24-1 TGTGCCTCTCGTGGCGGCTCCACCGGGGAGCTGTTTTTT CASRGGSTGELFF
- - TRBJ1-1 TRBV28 TGTGCCAGCAGCCCCGGCGCAATGCTCGTGAGCACTGAAGCTTTCTTT CASSPGAMLVSTEAFF
- TRBD2 TRBJ2-1 TRBV20-1 TGCAGTGCTAGTGGCGGGAGTTCCTACAATGAGCAGTTCTTC CSASGGSSYNEQFF
- TRBD2 TRBJ2-1 TRBV7-9 TGTGCCAGCACCCAGACTAGCGGGAGAGGGGATGAGCAGTTCTTC CASTQTSGRGDEQFF
- - TRBJ2-3 TRBV27 TGTGCCAGCACCCACAGTCTCGGGAGAGACACAGATACGCAGTATTTT CASTHSLGRDTDTQYF
- - TRBJ2-3 TRBV5-4 TGTGCCAGCAGCTTAGAAACTAGCACAGATACGCAGTATTTT CASSLETSTDTQYF
once TRBD1 TRBJ1-1 TRBV11-2 TGTGCCAGCAGCTTAGCCCGACAGGGGGCGCGTTCTTTCTTT CASSLARQGARSFF
few - TRBJ2-5 TRBV3-1/TRBV3-2 TGTGCCAGCAGCCACCGCTTTGCGGGACTCGACCTTCAAGAGACCCAGTACTTC CASSHRFAGLDLQETQYF
- TRBD2 TRBJ2-2 TRBV28 TGTGCCAGCAGCAGACCACTAGCGGGAGCGACCGGGGAGCTGTTTTTT CASSRPLAGATGELFF
- - TRBJ1-4 TRBV29-1 TGCAGCGCCCGCCGGGGACTTAATGAAAAACTGTTTTTT CSARRGLNEKLFF
- - TRBJ1-1 TRBV5-1 TGCGCCAGCATGGAGGACAGTTTGAACACTGAAGCTTTCTTT CASMEDSLNTEAFF
- TRBD2 TRBJ2-1 TRBV29-1 TGCAGCGTCGGGACTAGTTGGGGCAATGAGCAGTTCTTC CSVGTSWGNEQFF
- TRBD1 TRBJ1-6 TRBV2 TGTGCCAGCAGTGAACTTAGACAGGGGCTATCACCCCTCCACTTT CASSELRQGLSPLHF
- - TRBJ1-6 TRBV12-3/TRBV12-4 TGTGCCAGCAGTGACGGTGGTGGTTCACCCCTCCACTTT CASSDGGGSPLHF
- - TRBJ1-1 TRBV12-3/TRBV12-4 TGTGCCAGCAGTCCCCAGCAGGTAGCTGAAGCTTTCTTT CASSPQQVAEAFF
- - TRBJ1-3 TRBV28 TGTGCCAGCATCACGGGGGGCTCTGGAAACACCATATATTTT CASITGGSGNTIYF
- - TRBJ1-4 TRBV6-1 TGTGCCAGCAGTGAAGCGTGGGGCAGGGAGGGTGAAAAACTGTTTTTT CASSEAWGREGEKLFF
- - TRBJ2-7 TRBV12-3/TRBV12-4 TGTGCCATCAAACAGGGTGGCGGCTACGAGCAGTACTTC CAIKQGGGYEQYF
- - TRBJ2-2 TRBV30 TGTGCCTGGAGTGTATTTGTCGGGGAGCTGTTTTTT CAWSVFVGELFF
- TRBD1 TRBJ1-1 TRBV4-2 TGTGCCAGCAGGGGACAGTTGAACACTGAAGCTTTCTTT CASRGQLNTEAFF
- TRBD1 TRBJ1-2 TRBV7-8 TGTGCCAGCAGCGCCATATCGACAGGGGGCAGGGGCGGCTACACCTTC CASSAISTGGRGGYTF
- - TRBJ1-4 TRBV5-1 TGCGCCAGCAGCTTGGGGCAGTCTAATGAAAAACTGTTTTTT CASSLGQSNEKLFF
- - TRBJ1-1 TRBV5-4 TGTGCCAGCAGCCCCTCCGGGACTGGACTTGAAGCTTTCTTT CASSPSGTGLEAFF
- - TRBJ2-7 TRBV19 TGTGCCAGTAGTATTTACGCAGAATACGAGCAGTACTTC CASSIYAEYEQYF
- - TRBJ1-5 TRBV6-5 TGTGCCAGCAGTTGGGAATACTGGAATCAGCCCCAGCATTTT CASSWEYWNQPQHF
- - TRBJ1-1 TRBV7-9 TGTGCCAGCAGCTCGCAACAGGGTGGAACTGAAGCTTTCTTT CASSSQQGGTEAFF
- - TRBJ1-1 TRBV29-1 TGCAGCGCCCAGGACAGCCCGGGGAACACTGAAGCTTTCTTT CSAQDSPGNTEAFF
once TRBD1 TRBJ2-1 TRBV9 TGTGCCAGCAGCGTACAACTATTGACAGGGCATGAGCAGTTCTTC CASSVQLLTGHEQFF
once - TRBJ2-2 TRBV10-2 TGCGCCACCAGTCCGTTTGGTCCGCGAGGGGAGCTGTTTTTT CATSPFGPRGELFF
- - TRBJ1-6 TRBV4-1 TGCGCCAGCAGCCTTGAGGGTGTCACACCCCTCCACTTT CASSLEGVTPLHF
once - TRBJ2-3 TRBV7-9 TGTGCCAGCAGCTTTGCAGGGGCCACAGATACGCAGTATTTT CASSFAGATDTQYF
- TRBD1 TRBJ1-5 TRBV7-6 TGTGCCAGCAGCGTACAGGGGGATCAGCCCCAGCATTTT CASSVQGDQPQHF
- - TRBJ2-7 TRBV4-1 TGCGCCAGCAGCCTCCCCGGGACATCCTACGAGCAGTACTTC CASSLPGTSYEQYF
- - TRBJ1-3 TRBV3-1/TRBV3-2 TGTGCCAGCAGTCACTTCTCTGGAAACACCATATATTTT CASSHFSGNTIYF
- - TRBJ2-7 TRBV19 TGTGCCAGTAGTATAGGGACAGATTATTACGAGCAGTACTTC CASSIGTDYYEQYF
- - TRBJ1-2 TRBV11-2 TGTGCCAGCAGCCCGGCTCAGGGATACTATGGCTACACCTTC CASSPAQGYYGYTF
- - TRBJ2-7 TRBV27 TGTGCCAGCAGTTTGCAGGGTTCCGAGCAGTACTTC CASSLQGSEQYF
- TRBD1 TRBJ1-3 TRBV27 TGTGCCAGCAGGGTGACAGGGCCTTCTGGAAACACCATATATTTT CASRVTGPSGNTIYF
- TRBD1 TRBJ2-3 TRBV28 TGTGCCAGCTTTAAGGGGGCAAGCCTTCCCCAAAAGCAGTATTTT CASFKGASLPQKQYF
- - TRBJ2-2 TRBV6-9 TGTGCCAGCCCCAGGGAAGCCGGGGAGCTGTTTTTT CASPREAGELFF